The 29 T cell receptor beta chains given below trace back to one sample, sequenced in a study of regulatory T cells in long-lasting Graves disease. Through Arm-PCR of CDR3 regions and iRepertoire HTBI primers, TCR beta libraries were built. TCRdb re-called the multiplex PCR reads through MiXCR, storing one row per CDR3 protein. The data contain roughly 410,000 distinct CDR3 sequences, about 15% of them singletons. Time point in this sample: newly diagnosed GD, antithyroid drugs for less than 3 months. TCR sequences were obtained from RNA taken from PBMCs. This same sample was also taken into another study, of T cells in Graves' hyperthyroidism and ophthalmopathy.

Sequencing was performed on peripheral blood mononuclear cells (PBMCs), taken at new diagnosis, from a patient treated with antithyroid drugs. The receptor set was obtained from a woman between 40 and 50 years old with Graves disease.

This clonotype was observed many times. The CDR3 nucleotides read TGTGCCACCAGTGACCCAGGGAGATTCAACACCGGGGAGCTGTTTTTT. Protein sequence: CATSDPGRFNTGELFF. The rearrangement uses TRBV24-1 and TRBJ2-2; either TRBD1 or TRBD2 may supply D (5 bases each). This CDR3 spans 16 amino acids. Germline V gives CDR1 KGHDR, CDR2 SFDVKD. Trimming took 4 bases from V and 2 from J, leaving 13 bases between them.

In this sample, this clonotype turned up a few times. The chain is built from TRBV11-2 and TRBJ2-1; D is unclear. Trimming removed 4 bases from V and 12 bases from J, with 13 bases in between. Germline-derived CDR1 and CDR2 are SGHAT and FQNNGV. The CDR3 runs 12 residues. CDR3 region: CASSSLETRQFF. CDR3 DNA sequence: TGTGCCAGCAGCTCCCTAGAAACCAGGCAGTTCTTC.

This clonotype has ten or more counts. The CDR3 sequence: CSVLPIGVDTGELFF. CDR3 DNA: TGCAGCGTTTTACCGATAGGGGTTGACACCGGGGAGCTGTTTTTT. The J gene is TRBJ2-2, the V gene TRBV29-1; D may be TRBD1 (5 bases). The CDR3 is made up of 15 amino acids. In germline, CDR1 is SQVTM, CDR2 ANQGSEA. Trimming left V 5 bases short and J 3 bases short, with 16 bases between.

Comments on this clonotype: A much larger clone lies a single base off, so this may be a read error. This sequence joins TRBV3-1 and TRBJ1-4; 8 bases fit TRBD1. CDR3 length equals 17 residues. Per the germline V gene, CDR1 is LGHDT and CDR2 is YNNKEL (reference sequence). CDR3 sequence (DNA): TGTGCCAGCACCGCGGACAGGGTGTCCCCCCCTAATGAAAACCTGTTTTTT. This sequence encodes CASTADRVSPPNENLFF.

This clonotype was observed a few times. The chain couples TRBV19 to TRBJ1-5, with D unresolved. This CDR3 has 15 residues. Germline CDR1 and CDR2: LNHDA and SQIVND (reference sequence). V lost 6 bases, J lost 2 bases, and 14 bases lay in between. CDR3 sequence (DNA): TGTGCCAGTAGGGGAACGGGAGAGGGCAATCAGCCCCAGCATTTT. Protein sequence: CASRGTGEGNQPQHF.

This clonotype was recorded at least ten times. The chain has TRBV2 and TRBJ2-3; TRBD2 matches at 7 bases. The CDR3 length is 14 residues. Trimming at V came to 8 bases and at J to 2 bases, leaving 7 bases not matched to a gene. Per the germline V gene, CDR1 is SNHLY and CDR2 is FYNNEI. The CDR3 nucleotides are TGTGCCAGCTCGGGGAGGGTCCACACAGATACGCAGTATTTT. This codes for CASSGRVHTDTQYF.

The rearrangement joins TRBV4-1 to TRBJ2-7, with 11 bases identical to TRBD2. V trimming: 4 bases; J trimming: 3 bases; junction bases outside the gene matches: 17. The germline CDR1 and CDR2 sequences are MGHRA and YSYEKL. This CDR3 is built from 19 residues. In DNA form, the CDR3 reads TGCGCCAGCAGCCCCCCCGAGGCTAGCGGGAGGAAGGGGGACTACGAGCAGTACTTC. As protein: CASSPPEASGRKGDYEQYF.

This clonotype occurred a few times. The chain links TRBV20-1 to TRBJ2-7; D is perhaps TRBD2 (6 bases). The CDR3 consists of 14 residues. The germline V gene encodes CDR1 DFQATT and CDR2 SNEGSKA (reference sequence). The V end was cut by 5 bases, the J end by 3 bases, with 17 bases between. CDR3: CSAAGWREVYEQYF. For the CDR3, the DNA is TGCAGTGCTGCAGGTTGGAGGGAGGTCTACGAGCAGTACTTC.

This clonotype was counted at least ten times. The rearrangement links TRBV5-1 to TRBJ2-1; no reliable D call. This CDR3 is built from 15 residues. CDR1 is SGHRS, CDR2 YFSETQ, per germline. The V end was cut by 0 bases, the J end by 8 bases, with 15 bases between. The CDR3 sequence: CASSLEGRAHDEQFF. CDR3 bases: TGCGCCAGCAGCTTGGAAGGTCGGGCACACGATGAGCAGTTCTTC. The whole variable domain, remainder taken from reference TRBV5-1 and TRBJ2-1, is KAGVTQTPRYLIKTRGQQVTLSCSPISGHRSVSWYQQTPGQGLQFLFEYFSETQRNKGNFPGRFSGRQFSNSRSEMNVSTLELGDSALYLCASSLEGRAHDEQFFGPGTRLTVL.

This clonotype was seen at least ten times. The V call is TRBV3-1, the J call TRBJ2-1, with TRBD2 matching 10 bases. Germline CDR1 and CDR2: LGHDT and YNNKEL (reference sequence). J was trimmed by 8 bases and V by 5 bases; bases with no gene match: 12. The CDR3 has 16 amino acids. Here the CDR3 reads CASSSSGAGGPHEQFF. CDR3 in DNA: TGTGCCAGCAGCTCCTCAGGAGCGGGAGGGCCCCATGAGCAGTTCTTC.

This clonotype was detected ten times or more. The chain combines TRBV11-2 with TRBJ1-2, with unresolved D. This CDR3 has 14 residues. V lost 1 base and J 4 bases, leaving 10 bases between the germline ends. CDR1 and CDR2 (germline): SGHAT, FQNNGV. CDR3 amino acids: CASSLGVETYGYTF. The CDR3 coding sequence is TGTGCCAGCAGCTTAGGCGTGGAAACCTATGGCTACACCTTC.

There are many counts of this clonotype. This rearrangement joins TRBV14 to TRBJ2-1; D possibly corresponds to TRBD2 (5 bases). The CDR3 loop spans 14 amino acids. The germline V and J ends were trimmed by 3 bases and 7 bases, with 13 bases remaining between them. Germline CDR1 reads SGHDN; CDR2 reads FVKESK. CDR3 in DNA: TGTGCCAGCAGCCAGGACTGGGCCTCGAATGAGCAGTTCTTC. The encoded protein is CASSQDWASNEQFF.

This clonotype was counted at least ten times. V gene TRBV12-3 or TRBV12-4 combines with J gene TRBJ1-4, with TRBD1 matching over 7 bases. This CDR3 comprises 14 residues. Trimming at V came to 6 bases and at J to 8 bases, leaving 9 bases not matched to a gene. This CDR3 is CASSPRQGGEKLFF. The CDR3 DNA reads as TGTGCCAGCAGCCCGAGACAGGGCGGGGAAAAACTGTTTTTT.

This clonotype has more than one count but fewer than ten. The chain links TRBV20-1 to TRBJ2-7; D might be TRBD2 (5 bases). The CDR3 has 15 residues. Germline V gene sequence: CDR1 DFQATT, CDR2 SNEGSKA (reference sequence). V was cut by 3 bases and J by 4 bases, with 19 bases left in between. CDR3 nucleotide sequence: TGCAGTGCTAGCTGGCAGGAGGAAGCTTATTACGAGCAGTACTTC. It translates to CSASWQEEAYYEQYF.

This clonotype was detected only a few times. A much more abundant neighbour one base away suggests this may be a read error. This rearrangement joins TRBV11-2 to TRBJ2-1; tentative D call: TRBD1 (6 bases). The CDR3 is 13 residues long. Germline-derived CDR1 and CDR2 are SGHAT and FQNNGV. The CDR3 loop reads CAGSLEFWGREFF. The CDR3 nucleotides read TGTGCCGGCAGCTTAGAATTCTGGGGGCGCGAGTTCTTC.

The CDR3, as DNA: TGTGCCAGCAGTCTCCGGGACAGGGAAGGGGACACTGAAGCTTTCTTT. Its translation is CASSLRDREGDTEAFF. The gene calls are TRBV6-2 or TRBV6-3 and TRBJ1-1, with 9 bases lining up with TRBD1. Germline V lookup: CDR1 MNHEY, CDR2 SVGEGT. The CDR3 has 16 residues. J was trimmed by 3 bases and V by 5 bases; bases with no gene match: 10.

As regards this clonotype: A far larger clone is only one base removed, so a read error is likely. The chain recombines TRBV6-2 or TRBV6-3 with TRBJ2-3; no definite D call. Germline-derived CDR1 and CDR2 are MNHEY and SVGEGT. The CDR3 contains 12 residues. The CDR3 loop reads CAGSSTRDTQYF. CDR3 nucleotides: TGTGCCGGCAGTTCGACAAGAGATACGCAGTATTTT.

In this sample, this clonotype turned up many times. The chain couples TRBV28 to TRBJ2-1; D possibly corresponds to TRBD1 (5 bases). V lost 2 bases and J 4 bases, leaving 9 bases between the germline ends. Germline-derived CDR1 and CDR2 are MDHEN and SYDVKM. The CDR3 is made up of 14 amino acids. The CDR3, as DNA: TGTGCCAGCAGTTTACCCGACAGATACAATGAGCAGTTCTTC. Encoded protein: CASSLPDRYNEQFF.

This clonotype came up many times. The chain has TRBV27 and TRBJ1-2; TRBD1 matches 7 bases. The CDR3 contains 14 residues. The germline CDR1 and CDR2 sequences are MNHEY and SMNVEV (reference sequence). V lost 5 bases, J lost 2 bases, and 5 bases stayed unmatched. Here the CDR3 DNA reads TGTGCCAGCAGTCGCCAACAGGGGAACTATGGCTACACCTTC. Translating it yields CASSRQQGNYGYTF.

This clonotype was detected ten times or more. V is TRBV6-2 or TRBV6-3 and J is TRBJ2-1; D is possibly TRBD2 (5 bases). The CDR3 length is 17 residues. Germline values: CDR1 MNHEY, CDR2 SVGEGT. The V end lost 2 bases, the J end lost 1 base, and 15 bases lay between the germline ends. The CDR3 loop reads CASSYPEGEWSYNEQFF. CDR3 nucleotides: TGTGCCAGCAGTTACCCAGAGGGTGAGTGGTCCTACAATGAGCAGTTCTTC.

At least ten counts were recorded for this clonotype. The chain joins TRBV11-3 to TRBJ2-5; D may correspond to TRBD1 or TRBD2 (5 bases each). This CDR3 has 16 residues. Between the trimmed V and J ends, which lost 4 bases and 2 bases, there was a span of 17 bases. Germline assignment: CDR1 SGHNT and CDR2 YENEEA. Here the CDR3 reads CASSSSRDQEQETQYF. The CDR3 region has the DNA TGTGCCAGCAGCTCTTCCCGGGACCAAGAACAAGAGACCCAGTACTTC.

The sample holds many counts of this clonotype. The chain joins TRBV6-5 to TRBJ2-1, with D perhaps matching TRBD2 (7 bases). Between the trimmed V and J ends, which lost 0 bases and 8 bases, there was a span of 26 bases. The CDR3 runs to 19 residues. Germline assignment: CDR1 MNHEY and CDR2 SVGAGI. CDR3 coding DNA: TGTGCCAGCAGTTACTCTGAGGCCCGGGGGGCTAGCGCCCAATATGAGCAGTTCTTC. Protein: CASSYSEARGASAQYEQFF.

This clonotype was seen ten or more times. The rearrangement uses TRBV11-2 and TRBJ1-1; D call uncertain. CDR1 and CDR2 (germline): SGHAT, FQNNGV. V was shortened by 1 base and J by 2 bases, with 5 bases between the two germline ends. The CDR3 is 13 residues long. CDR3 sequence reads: CASSLASNTEAFF. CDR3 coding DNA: TGTGCCAGCAGCTTAGCCAGCAACACTGAAGCTTTCTTT.

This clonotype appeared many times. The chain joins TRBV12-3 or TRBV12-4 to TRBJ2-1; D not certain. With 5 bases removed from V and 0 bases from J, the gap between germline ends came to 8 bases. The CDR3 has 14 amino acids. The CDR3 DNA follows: TGTGCCAGCAGTCAAGCGAGCTCCTACAATGAGCAGTTCTTC. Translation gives CASSQASSYNEQFF.

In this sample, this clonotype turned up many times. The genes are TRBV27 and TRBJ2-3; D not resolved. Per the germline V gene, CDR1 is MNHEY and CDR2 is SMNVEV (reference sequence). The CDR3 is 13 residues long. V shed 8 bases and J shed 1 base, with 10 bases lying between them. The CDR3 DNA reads TGTGCCAGCGGATTGGGCCGCACAGATACGCAGTATTTT. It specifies CASGLGRTDTQYF.

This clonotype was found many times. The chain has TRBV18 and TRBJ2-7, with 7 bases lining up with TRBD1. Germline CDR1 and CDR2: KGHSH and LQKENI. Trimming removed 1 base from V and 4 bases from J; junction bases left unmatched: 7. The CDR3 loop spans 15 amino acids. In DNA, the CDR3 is TGTGCCAGCTCACCACTCGGGACAGTAGAGTACGAGCAGTACTTC. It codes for CASSPLGTVEYEQYF.

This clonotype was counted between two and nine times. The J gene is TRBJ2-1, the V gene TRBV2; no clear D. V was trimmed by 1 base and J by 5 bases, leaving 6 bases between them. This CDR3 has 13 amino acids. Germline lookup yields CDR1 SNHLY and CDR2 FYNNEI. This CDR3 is CASSEEGDNEQFF. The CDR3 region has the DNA TGTGCCAGCAGTGAAGAGGGCGACAATGAGCAGTTCTTC.

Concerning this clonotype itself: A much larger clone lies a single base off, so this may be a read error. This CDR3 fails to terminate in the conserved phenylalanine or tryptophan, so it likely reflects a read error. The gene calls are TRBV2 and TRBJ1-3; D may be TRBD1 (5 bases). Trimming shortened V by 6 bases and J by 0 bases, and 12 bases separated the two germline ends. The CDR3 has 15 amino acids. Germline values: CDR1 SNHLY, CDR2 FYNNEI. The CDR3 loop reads CASRPDSFSGNTIYS. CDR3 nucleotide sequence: TGTGCCAGCAGACCCGACAGCTTCTCTGGAAACACCATATATTCT.

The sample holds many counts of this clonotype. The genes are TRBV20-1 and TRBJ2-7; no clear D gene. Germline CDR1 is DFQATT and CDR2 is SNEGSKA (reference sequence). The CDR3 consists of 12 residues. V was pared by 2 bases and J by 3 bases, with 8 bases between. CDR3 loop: CSARPNSYEQYF. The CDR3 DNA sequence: TGCAGTGCTAGACCAAACAGCTACGAGCAGTACTTC.